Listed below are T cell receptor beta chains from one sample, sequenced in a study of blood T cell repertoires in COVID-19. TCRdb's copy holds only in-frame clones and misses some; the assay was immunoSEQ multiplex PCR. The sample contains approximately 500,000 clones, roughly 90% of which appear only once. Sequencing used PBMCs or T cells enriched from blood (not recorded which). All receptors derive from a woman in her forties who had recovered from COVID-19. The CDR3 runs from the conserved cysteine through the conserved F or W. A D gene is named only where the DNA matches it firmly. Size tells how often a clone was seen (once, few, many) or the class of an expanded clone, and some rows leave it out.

cdr3_nt: TGTGCCACCAGTGAACCCGGACAGTCTGAAGCTTTCTTT; cdr3_aa: CATSEPGQSEAFF; v_call: TRBV24-1; cdr3_length: 13; d_call: .; clone_size: .; j_call: TRBJ1-1
cdr3_nt: TGTGCCAGCAGTTTAGAGGGAGTCTATGGCTACACCTTC; cdr3_aa: CASSLEGVYGYTF; v_call: TRBV12-3/TRBV12-4; cdr3_length: 13; d_call: .; clone_size: .; j_call: TRBJ1-2
cdr3_nt: TGTGCCAGCAACCGAAGGGGGATTGCTGGAAACACCATATATTTT; cdr3_aa: CASNRRGIAGNTIYF; v_call: TRBV21-1; cdr3_length: 15; d_call: .; clone_size: once; j_call: TRBJ1-3
cdr3_nt: TGTGCCAGCAGCGGGGTTGGGAACACTGAAGCTTTCTTT; cdr3_aa: CASSGVGNTEAFF; v_call: TRBV25-1; cdr3_length: 13; d_call: .; clone_size: few; j_call: TRBJ1-1
cdr3_nt: TGTGCCTGGAGTGTACTACAAACGACCTACGAGCAGTACTTC; cdr3_aa: CAWSVLQTTYEQYF; v_call: TRBV30; cdr3_length: 14; d_call: .; clone_size: .; j_call: TRBJ2-7
cdr3_nt: TGTGCCAGCAGCTCCTTTTTTACAGGGGGCGGAGGTGGAAACACCATATATTTT; cdr3_aa: CASSSFFTGGGGGNTIYF; v_call: TRBV7-2; cdr3_length: 18; d_call: TRBD1; clone_size: .; j_call: TRBJ1-3
cdr3_nt: TGTGCCAGCTCAACATTAGGACTAGCGGGAGTTGGGGCCTACAATGAGCAGTTCTTC; cdr3_aa: CASSTLGLAGVGAYNEQFF; v_call: TRBV18; cdr3_length: 19; d_call: TRBD2; clone_size: once; j_call: TRBJ2-1
cdr3_nt: TGTGCCACCAGTGACGTAGCGGGAGAGACCCAAGAGACCCAGTACTTC; cdr3_aa: CATSDVAGETQETQYF; v_call: TRBV24-1; cdr3_length: 16; d_call: TRBD2; clone_size: .; j_call: TRBJ2-5
cdr3_nt: TGTGCCAGCAGTTGGCAGGGTGCATCAGACGAGCAGTACTTC; cdr3_aa: CASSWQGASDEQYF; v_call: TRBV27; cdr3_length: 14; d_call: .; clone_size: .; j_call: TRBJ2-7
cdr3_nt: TGTGCCAGTAGTAGAGTTAGCGGAGACCCCTACGAGCAGTACTTC; cdr3_aa: CASSRVSGDPYEQYF; v_call: TRBV19; cdr3_length: 15; d_call: .; clone_size: .; j_call: TRBJ2-7
cdr3_nt: TGTGCCAGCAGCTCTCCCACAGCTAACATTGAAGCTTTCTTT; cdr3_aa: CASSSPTANIEAFF; v_call: TRBV5-4; cdr3_length: 14; d_call: .; clone_size: .; j_call: TRBJ1-1
cdr3_nt: TGTGCCAGCAGTGAGGAGGGTAGGACTAGCGGAAACAATGAGCAGTTCTTC; cdr3_aa: CASSEEGRTSGNNEQFF; v_call: TRBV25-1; cdr3_length: 17; d_call: TRBD2; clone_size: few; j_call: TRBJ2-1
cdr3_nt: TGTGCCATCAGTACCGGGACAGGGGAAAGCGAGCAGTACTTC; cdr3_aa: CAISTGTGESEQYF; v_call: TRBV10-3; cdr3_length: 14; d_call: TRBD1; clone_size: .; j_call: TRBJ2-7
cdr3_nt: TGTGCCAGCAGCCAATTCGGGCTAGCGGACACCTACGAGCAGTACTTC; cdr3_aa: CASSQFGLADTYEQYF; v_call: TRBV3-1/TRBV3-2; cdr3_length: 16; d_call: TRBD2; clone_size: .; j_call: TRBJ2-7
cdr3_nt: TGTGCCAGCAGCGGGCCCAGGGGCCCCACTGAAGCTTTCTTT; cdr3_aa: CASSGPRGPTEAFF; v_call: TRBV5-4; cdr3_length: 14; d_call: .; clone_size: .; j_call: TRBJ1-1
cdr3_nt: TGTGCCAGCAGTGACTCGGCTAGCGGGAGTGGTGAGCAGTTCTTC; cdr3_aa: CASSDSASGSGEQFF; v_call: TRBV6-4; cdr3_length: 15; d_call: TRBD2; clone_size: .; j_call: TRBJ2-1
cdr3_nt: TGTGCCAGCAGCAGTACAGGGGGCGTTAAGCCCCAGCATTTT; cdr3_aa: CASSSTGGVKPQHF; v_call: TRBV7-9; cdr3_length: 14; d_call: TRBD1; clone_size: .; j_call: TRBJ1-5
cdr3_nt: TGTGCCAGCAGTTTCCACGGGACAGAAGAGACCCAGTACTTC; cdr3_aa: CASSFHGTEETQYF; v_call: TRBV27; cdr3_length: 14; d_call: TRBD1; clone_size: .; j_call: TRBJ2-5
cdr3_nt: TGTGCCAGCAGTTACCCCGTTACTGAAGCTTTCTTT; cdr3_aa: CASSYPVTEAFF; v_call: TRBV6-2/TRBV6-3; cdr3_length: 12; d_call: .; clone_size: .; j_call: TRBJ1-1
cdr3_nt: TGTGCCAGCAGCTACGGGCTAGCTAGCGGGATTTACAATGAGCAGTTCTTC; cdr3_aa: CASSYGLASGIYNEQFF; v_call: TRBV7-2; cdr3_length: 17; d_call: TRBD2; clone_size: .; j_call: TRBJ2-1
cdr3_nt: TGTGCCAGCAGTTCTCGGCCGACAGGCGGATTTGGAAACACCATATATTTT; cdr3_aa: CASSSRPTGGFGNTIYF; v_call: TRBV27; cdr3_length: 17; d_call: .; clone_size: .; j_call: TRBJ1-3
cdr3_nt: TGTGCCAGCAGCCAAGGGAAAGGGGACAGCAATTCACCCCTCCACTTT; cdr3_aa: CASSQGKGDSNSPLHF; v_call: TRBV14; cdr3_length: 16; d_call: TRBD1; clone_size: few; j_call: TRBJ1-6
cdr3_nt: TGCAGCGTTGTGCTAGCGGGTCGGTACGAGCAGTACTTC; cdr3_aa: CSVVLAGRYEQYF; v_call: TRBV29-1; cdr3_length: 13; d_call: TRBD2; clone_size: .; j_call: TRBJ2-7